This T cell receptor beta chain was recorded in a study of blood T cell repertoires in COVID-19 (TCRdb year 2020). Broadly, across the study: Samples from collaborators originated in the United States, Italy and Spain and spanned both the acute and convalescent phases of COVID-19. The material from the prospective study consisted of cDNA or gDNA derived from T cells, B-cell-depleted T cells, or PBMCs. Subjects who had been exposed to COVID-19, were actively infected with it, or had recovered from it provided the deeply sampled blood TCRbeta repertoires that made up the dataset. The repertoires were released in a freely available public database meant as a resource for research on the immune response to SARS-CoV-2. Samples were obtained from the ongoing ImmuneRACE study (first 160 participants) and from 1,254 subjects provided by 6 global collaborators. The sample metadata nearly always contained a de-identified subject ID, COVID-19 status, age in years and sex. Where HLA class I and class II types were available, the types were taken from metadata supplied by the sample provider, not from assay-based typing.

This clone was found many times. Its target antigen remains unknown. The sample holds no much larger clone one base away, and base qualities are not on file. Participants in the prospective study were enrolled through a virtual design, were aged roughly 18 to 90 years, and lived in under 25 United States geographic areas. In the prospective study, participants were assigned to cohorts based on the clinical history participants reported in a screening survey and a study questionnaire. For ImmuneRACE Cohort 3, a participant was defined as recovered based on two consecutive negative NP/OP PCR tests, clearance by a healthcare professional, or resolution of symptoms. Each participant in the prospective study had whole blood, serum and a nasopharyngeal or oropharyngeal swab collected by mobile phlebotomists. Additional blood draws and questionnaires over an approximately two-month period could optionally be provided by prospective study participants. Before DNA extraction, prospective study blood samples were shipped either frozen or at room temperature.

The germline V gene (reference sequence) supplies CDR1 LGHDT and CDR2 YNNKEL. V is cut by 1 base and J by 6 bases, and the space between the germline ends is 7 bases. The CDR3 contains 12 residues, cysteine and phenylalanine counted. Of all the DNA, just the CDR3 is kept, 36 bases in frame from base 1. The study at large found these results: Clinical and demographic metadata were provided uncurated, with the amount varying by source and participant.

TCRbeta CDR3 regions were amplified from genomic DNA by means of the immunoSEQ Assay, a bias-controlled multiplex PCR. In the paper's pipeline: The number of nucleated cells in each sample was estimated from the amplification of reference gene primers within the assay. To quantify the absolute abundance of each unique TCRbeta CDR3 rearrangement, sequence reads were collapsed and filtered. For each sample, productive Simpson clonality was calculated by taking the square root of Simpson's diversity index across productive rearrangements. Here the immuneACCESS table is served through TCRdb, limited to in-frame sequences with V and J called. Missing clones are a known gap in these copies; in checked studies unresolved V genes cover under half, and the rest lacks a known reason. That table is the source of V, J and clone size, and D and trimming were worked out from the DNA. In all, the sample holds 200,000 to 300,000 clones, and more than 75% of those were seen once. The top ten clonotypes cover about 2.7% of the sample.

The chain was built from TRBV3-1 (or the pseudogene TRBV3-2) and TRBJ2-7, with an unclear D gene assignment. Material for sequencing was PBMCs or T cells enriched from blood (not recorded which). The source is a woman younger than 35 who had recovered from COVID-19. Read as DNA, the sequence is TGTGCCAGCAGCCAAGCCGAGAGCGAGCAGTACTTC. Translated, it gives CASSQAESEQYF.